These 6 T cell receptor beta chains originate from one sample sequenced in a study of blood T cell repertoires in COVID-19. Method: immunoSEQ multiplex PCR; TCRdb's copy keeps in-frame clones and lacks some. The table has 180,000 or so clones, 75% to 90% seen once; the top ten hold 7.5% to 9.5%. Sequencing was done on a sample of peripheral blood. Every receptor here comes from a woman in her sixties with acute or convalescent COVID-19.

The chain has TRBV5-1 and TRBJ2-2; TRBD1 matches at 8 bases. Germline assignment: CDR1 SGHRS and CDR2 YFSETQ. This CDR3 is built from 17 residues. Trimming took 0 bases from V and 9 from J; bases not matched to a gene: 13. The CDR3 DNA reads TGCGCCAGCAGCTTGGTCCCAGGGGGCCAGCGGTCGAGGGAGCTGTTTTTT. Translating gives CASSLVPGGQRSRELFF. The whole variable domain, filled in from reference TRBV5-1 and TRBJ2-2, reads KAGVTQTPRYLIKTRGQQVTLSCSPISGHRSVSWYQQTPGQGLQFLFEYFSETQRNKGNFPGRFSGRQFSNSRSEMNVSTLELGDSALYLCASSLVPGGQRSRELFFGEGSRLTVL.

The CDR3 sequence: CAISESRGRGGYTF. As DNA, the CDR3 is TGTGCCATCAGTGAGTCGAGGGGGCGCGGTGGCTACACCTTC. The V and J genes are TRBV10-3 and TRBJ1-2; 7 bases line up with TRBD1. The V gene end was trimmed by 0 bases and the J gene end by 7 bases; junction bases not matched to a gene: 5. This CDR3 has 14 residues. Germline V gene lookup returns CDR1 ENHRY and CDR2 SYGVKD.

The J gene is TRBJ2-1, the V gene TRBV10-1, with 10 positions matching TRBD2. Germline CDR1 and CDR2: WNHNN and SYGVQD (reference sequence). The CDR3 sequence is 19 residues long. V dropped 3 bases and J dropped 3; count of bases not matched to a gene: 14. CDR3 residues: CASSESGLAVTKDYNEQFF. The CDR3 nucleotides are TGCGCCAGCAGTGAATCAGGACTAGCGGTGACTAAGGACTACAATGAGCAGTTCTTC.

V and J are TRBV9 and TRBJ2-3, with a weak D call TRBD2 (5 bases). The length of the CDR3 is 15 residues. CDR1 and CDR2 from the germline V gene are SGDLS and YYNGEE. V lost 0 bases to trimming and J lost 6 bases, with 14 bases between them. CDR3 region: CASSVGPSSRDTQYF. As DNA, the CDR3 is TGTGCCAGCAGCGTAGGTCCTAGCTCCCGCGATACGCAGTATTTT.

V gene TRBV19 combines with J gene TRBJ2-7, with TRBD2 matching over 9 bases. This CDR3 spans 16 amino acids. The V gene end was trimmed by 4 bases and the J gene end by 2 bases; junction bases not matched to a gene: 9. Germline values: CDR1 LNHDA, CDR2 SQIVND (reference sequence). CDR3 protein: CASSRSTSGVPYEQYF. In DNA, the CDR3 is TGTGCCAGTAGTAGGTCGACTAGCGGAGTCCCCTACGAGCAGTACTTC.

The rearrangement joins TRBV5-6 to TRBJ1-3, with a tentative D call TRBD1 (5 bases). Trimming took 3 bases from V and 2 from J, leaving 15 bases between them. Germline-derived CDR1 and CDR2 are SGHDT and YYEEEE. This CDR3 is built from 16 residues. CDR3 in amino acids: CASSSVGRDPGNTIYF. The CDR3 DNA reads TGTGCCAGCAGCTCCGTCGGCAGGGATCCTGGAAACACCATATATTTT.